The clone carrying this T cell receptor (beta chain) has only a few counts. Its antigen is unidentified. Libraries were prepared by immunoSEQ multiplex PCR; TCRdb keeps only in-frame clonotypes and omits some of them. The sample has 100,000 to 150,000 clones, around 90% seen once. This sample was taken from a study of T cell responses to AZD1222 COVID-19 vaccine. General study points: Clonal diversity may have been underestimated in mostly white British donors. Every sample of the repertoires postdated the peak T cell response.

The study pooled second doses at about 4 or about 12 weeks. Looked up from germline, CDR1 is MRHNA and CDR2 is SNTAGT. The V end lost 8 bases, the J end lost 0 bases, and 14 bases lay between the germline ends. This CDR3 spans 15 amino acids. The chain links TRBV6-4 to TRBJ2-1, with a weak D call TRBD2 (5 bases). This specimen consisted of peripheral blood, obtained 28 days after the second AZD1222 dose. This TCR was sampled from an adult who received the AZD1222 COVID-19 vaccine. The CDR3 sequence is CASRLTASSYNEQFF. The CDR3 DNA reads as TGTGCCAGCCGACTAACTGCGAGCTCCTACAATGAGCAGTTCTTC.